This TCR beta chain was documented in a study of T cell responses to AZD1222 COVID-19 vaccine. The overall study: Analyses pooled second doses at about 4 or about 12 weeks.

Points on this clone: The antigen remains undetermined.

Study results and limitations: At baseline, seropositivity was found in only 5 to 7 AZD1222 recipients. Females outnumbered males among donors, who were mostly white British; clonal diversity was possibly underestimated. Samples come after the peak T cell response, not at day 14.

The CDR3 spans 14 residues. The germline V and J ends were trimmed by 4 bases and 6 bases, with 12 bases remaining between them. The germline V gene encodes CDR1 SGHAT and CDR2 FQNNGV. This table comes from immunoSEQ multiplex PCR, and its TCRdb copy is limited to in-frame clones, with some not included. The table lists 120,000 to 150,000 clones, roughly 88% of them singletons. This sequence originates from an adult in good health. The chain joins TRBV11-2 to TRBJ2-2; D is perhaps TRBD1 (6 bases). The sample was peripheral blood, taken on day 0 of AZD1222 vaccination. CDR3 sequence reads: CASSSRTESGELFF. In nucleotides, the CDR3 is TGTGCCAGCAGCTCGAGGACAGAATCCGGGGAGCTGTTTTTT.